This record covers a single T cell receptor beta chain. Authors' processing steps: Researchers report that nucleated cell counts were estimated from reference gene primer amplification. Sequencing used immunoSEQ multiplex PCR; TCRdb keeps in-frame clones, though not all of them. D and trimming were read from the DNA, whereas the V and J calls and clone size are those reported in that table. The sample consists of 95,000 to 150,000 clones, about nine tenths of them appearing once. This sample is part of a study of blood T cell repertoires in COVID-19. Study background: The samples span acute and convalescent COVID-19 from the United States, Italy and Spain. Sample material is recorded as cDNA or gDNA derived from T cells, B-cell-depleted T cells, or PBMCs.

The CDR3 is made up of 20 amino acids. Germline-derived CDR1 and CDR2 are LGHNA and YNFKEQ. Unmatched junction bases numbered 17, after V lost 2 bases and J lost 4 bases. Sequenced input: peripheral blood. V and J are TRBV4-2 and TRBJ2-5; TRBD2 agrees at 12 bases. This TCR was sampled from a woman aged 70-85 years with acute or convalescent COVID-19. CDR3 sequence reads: CASSQRLAGGPSSLGETQYF. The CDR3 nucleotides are TGTGCCAGCAGCCAACGGCTAGCGGGGGGGCCATCAAGTCTGGGAGAGACCCAGTACTTC.